The 25 T cell receptor beta chains below all came from one sample that was sequenced in a study of T cell repertoires in cytomegalovirus infection. Using its own MiXCR run on the reads, TCRdb lists one record per CDR3 protein. The sample includes more than 140,000 distinct CDR3 sequences, under 8% of them seen just once. Material for sequencing was PBMCs. Source of these receptors: a human donor in good health (CMV status not recorded). Some clones in this sample may be carry-over from other donors' samples.

This clonotype was counted at least ten times. The chain combines TRBV7-2 with TRBJ1-3; the D is unclear. The CDR3 length is 14 residues. CDR1 is SGHTA and CDR2 is FQGNSA in the germline V gene. V was pared by 4 bases and J by 0 bases, with 7 bases between. CDR3 coding DNA: TGTGCCAGCAGCTCTTCGAACTCTGGAAACACCATATATTTT. It is translated as CASSSSNSGNTIYF.

This clonotype was observed at least ten times. V gene TRBV7-2 combines with J gene TRBJ2-7; D tentatively reads TRBD1 or TRBD2 (6 bases each). Germline assignment: CDR1 SGHTA and CDR2 FQGNSA. The CDR3 extends over 17 amino acids. The V end was cut by 2 bases, the J end by 9 bases, with 26 bases between. The CDR3 region has the DNA TGTGCCAGCAGCTTAAGGGGGGCGGCACGTACTTCTCTGGGGCAGTACTTC. As protein: CASSLRGAARTSLGQYF.

This clonotype was picked up a small number of times. The chain joins TRBV2 to TRBJ2-7; 10 bases align to TRBD2. V lost 5 bases to trimming and J lost 4 bases; unmatched junction nucleotides: 2. The germline gives CDR1 SNHLY, CDR2 FYNNEI. CDR3 length: 13 residues. The CDR3 DNA sequence: TGTGCCAGCAGTATAGCGGGGGGTTACGAGCAGTACTTC. Translating gives CASSIAGGYEQYF.

Many counts were recorded for this clonotype. The genes are TRBV20-1 and TRBJ1-5, with D perhaps matching TRBD1 (5 bases). The ends were cut back, 0 bases at V and 7 bases at J, with 16 bases in the middle. CDR1 and CDR2 (germline): DFQATT, SNEGSKA (reference sequence). The CDR3 covers 15 residues. CDR3 bases: TGCAGTGCTAGAGATCTCCACAGGCAAGGGCAGCCCCAGCATTTT. This codes for CSARDLHRQGQPQHF.

This clonotype was recorded many times. The V call is TRBV18, the J call TRBJ2-1, with 16 bases matching TRBD2. This CDR3 spans 15 amino acids. Germline-derived CDR1 and CDR2 are KGHSH and LQKENI. J gave up 9 bases and V 6 bases, and 5 bases lay outside the gene matches. Written as DNA, the CDR3 is TGTGCCAGCTCCGGGACTAGCGGGGGGGCCAGTGAGCAGTTCTTC. Protein product: CASSGTSGGASEQFF.

The sample holds many counts of this clonotype. This sequence joins TRBV7-2 and TRBJ1-2; the D gene is possibly TRBD1 (5 bases). The CDR3 runs to 14 residues. Per the germline V gene, CDR1 is SGHTA and CDR2 is FQGNSA. V dropped 3 bases and J dropped 6 bases, with 14 bases sitting between them. CDR3 in DNA: TGTGCCAGCAGCTTTAAGGGACCGGGGAATGGCTACACCTTC. Translated: CASSFKGPGNGYTF.

This clonotype was observed at least ten times. An end of the junction does not agree with germline; a read error may underlie this. The chain joins TRBV5-1 to TRBJ1-5, with D unresolved. Per the germline V gene, CDR1 is SGHRS and CDR2 is YFSETQ. This CDR3 has 15 amino acids. CDR3: CASSLEGYSNQPQHF. The CDR3 nucleotides read TGTGCCAGCAGTTTGGAGGGTTATAGCAATCAGCCCCAGCATTTT.

This clonotype occurred many times. V and J are TRBV12-3 or TRBV12-4 and TRBJ1-2; TRBD1 aligns across 9 bases. The trim removed 7 bases at V and 2 bases at J, leaving 5 bases unmatched. This CDR3 has 14 residues. The CDR3 is CASTLGQGNYGYTF. The CDR3 coding sequence is TGTGCCAGCACCTTGGGACAGGGAAACTATGGCTACACCTTC.

This clonotype was recorded a few times. The chain recombines TRBV7-9 with TRBJ1-1; tentatively, D is TRBD1 (6 bases). Trimming shortened V by 7 bases and J by 1 base, and 13 bases separated the two germline ends. The CDR3 spans 14 residues. Looked up from germline, CDR1 is SEHNR and CDR2 is FQNEAQ (reference sequence). In nucleotides, the CDR3 is TGTGCCAGCACCGCGGGACACCCGAACACTGAAGCTTTCTTT. Translating gives CASTAGHPNTEAFF.

This clonotype showed up many times. This rearrangement joins TRBV11-2 to TRBJ2-7, with 7 bases that match TRBD1. This CDR3 spans 14 amino acids. The junction had 3 bases not matched to a gene; V was cut back by 1 base and J by 3 bases. Germline CDR1 and CDR2: SGHAT and FQNNGV. The CDR3 loop reads CASSLGGQIYEQYF. The CDR3 DNA is TGTGCCAGCAGCTTAGGGGGACAGATCTACGAGCAGTACTTC.

There are many counts of this clonotype. The chain joins TRBV12-3 or TRBV12-4 to TRBJ2-3, with D unresolved. Deletions cut 4 bases from V and 2 bases from J, with 7 bases between. The CDR3 length is 13 residues. CDR3 sequence (DNA): TGTGCCAGCAGTTATACAAACACAGATACGCAGTATTTT. Translation: CASSYTNTDTQYF.

This clonotype was seen only a few times. The J gene is TRBJ1-4, the V gene TRBV5-6; D unresolved. Trimming pared 1 base from V and 3 bases from J, leaving 7 bases between. Germline assignment: CDR1 SGHDT and CDR2 YYEEEE. This CDR3 is 14 amino acids long. CDR3 sequence (DNA): TGTGCCAGCAGCTTGACCGGAGCTAATGAAAAACTGTTTTTT. Translating gives CASSLTGANEKLFF.

This clonotype was found many times. The chain recombines TRBV2 with TRBJ2-3, with 14 nucleotides matching TRBD2. Germline trimming cut 6 bases from V and 6 bases from J; bases unmatched to any gene: 5. CDR3 size: 15 residues. Germline CDR1 SNHLY, CDR2 FYNNEI. Written as DNA, the CDR3 is TGTGCCAGCAGCGGGACTAGCGGGGGAATTGATACGCAGTATTTT. It specifies CASSGTSGGIDTQYF.

This clonotype was observed at least ten times. V usage is TRBV7-9 and J usage is TRBJ1-2, with TRBD1 matching over 7 bases. V shed 1 base, J shed 5 bases, and the junction held 13 bases outside the gene matches. The CDR3 consists of 17 residues. CDR1 is SEHNR, CDR2 FQNEAQ, per germline (reference sequence). The CDR3 DNA follows: TGTGCCAGCAGCTTAGGGGCCGGACAGGCGGGGTTGTATGGCTACACCTTC. Translation gives CASSLGAGQAGLYGYTF.

This clonotype was seen more than once but under ten times. The J gene is TRBJ2-7, the V gene TRBV11-2; no definite D call. The CDR3 is 11 residues long. V lost 8 bases and J lost 3, with 8 bases in between. Germline V gene sequence: CDR1 SGHAT, CDR2 FQNNGV. In nucleotides, the CDR3 is TGTGCCAGCGGTTTAGTCTACGAGCAGTACTTC. This codes for CASGLVYEQYF.

This clonotype was observed at least ten times. V is TRBV20-1 and J is TRBJ2-5; tentative D call: TRBD1 (7 bases). This CDR3 is built from 13 residues. Germline V gives CDR1 DFQATT, CDR2 SNEGSKA (reference sequence). Trimming stripped 6 bases from V and 9 bases from J, with 20 bases between. The CDR3: CSAGGQATVAQYF. CDR3 DNA: TGCAGTGCGGGAGGACAGGCGACGGTGGCCCAGTACTTC.

This chain connects TRBV5-4 to TRBJ1-2, with TRBD1 matching over 9 bases. Germline assignment: CDR1 SGHNT and CDR2 YYREEE (reference sequence). The CDR3 is 12 amino acids. V trimming: 3 bases; J trimming: 10 bases; junction bases outside the gene matches: 4. CDR3 region: CASSWDRDAYTF. Here the CDR3 DNA reads TGTGCCAGCAGCTGGGACAGGGATGCCTACACCTTC.

Many counts were recorded for this clonotype. The rearrangement uses TRBV11-2 and TRBJ2-7; D is perhaps TRBD2 (5 bases). Germline CDR1 SGHAT, CDR2 FQNNGV. The CDR3 is 13 amino acids. Trimming left V 7 bases short and J 6 bases short, with 16 bases between. The CDR3 is CASTLNRGREQYF. The CDR3 region has the DNA TGTGCCAGCACCCTTAACCGAGGGCGCGAGCAGTACTTC.

This sequence joins TRBV20-1 and TRBJ1-5; TRBD1 might be the D (6 bases). The V and J ends lost 6 bases and 9 bases respectively, with 24 bases between them. Germline CDR1 is DFQATT and CDR2 is SNEGSKA (reference sequence). The CDR3 is made up of 15 amino acids. The CDR3 nucleotides read TGCAGTGCCACCCAAACCTCACAGGGCCCCGGGCCCCAGCATTTT. The encoded protein is CSATQTSQGPGPQHF.

This clonotype was found many times. The chain employs TRBV7-2 and TRBJ1-2; 9 nucleotides line up with TRBD1. The germline V gene encodes CDR1 SGHTA and CDR2 FQGNSA. The ends lost 5 bases at V and 2 bases at J; junction bases unmatched: 21. The CDR3 extends over 20 amino acids. CDR3 bases: TGTGCCAGCAGCCCAATCCTTCCCGGGACAGGGAGCCCCCTGAACTATGGCTACACCTTC. This encodes CASSPILPGTGSPLNYGYTF.

This clonotype occurred many times. The gene calls are TRBV7-2 and TRBJ1-2, with TRBD1 as a possible D gene (5 bases). Trimming took off 2 bases at V and 4 bases at J, with 17 bases between the two ends. The germline CDR1 and CDR2 sequences are SGHTA and FQGNSA. This CDR3 has 16 amino acids. The CDR3 loop reads CASSLRQGRGFYGYTF. Here the CDR3 DNA reads TGTGCCAGCAGCTTAAGGCAGGGACGAGGATTCTATGGCTACACCTTC.

This clonotype was counted at least ten times. The chain recombines TRBV7-8 with TRBJ1-6, with D unclear. CDR1 is SGHVS, CDR2 FQNEAQ, per germline. CDR3 size: 13 residues. V was clipped by 8 bases and J by 8 bases, with 13 bases between them. The CDR3 DNA reads TGTGCCAGCGGCATGAATAGGCATTCACCCCTCCACTTT. Its translation is CASGMNRHSPLHF.

DNA for the CDR3: TGCGCCAGCAGCTTGGGATCGCTAGCGGGCGGATCTTCCCTAGAGACCCAGTACTTC. Its translation is CASSLGSLAGGSSLETQYF. The rearrangement uses TRBV5-1 and TRBJ2-5; 8 bases line up with TRBD2. Germline trimming cut 0 bases from V and 4 bases from J; bases unmatched to any gene: 17. This CDR3 has 19 residues. CDR1 is SGHRS and CDR2 is YFSETQ in the germline V gene.

This clonotype came up a few times. The genes are TRBV6-2 or TRBV6-3 and TRBJ1-5, with 9 bases matching TRBD1. V was clipped by 5 bases and J by 6 bases; unmatched bases: 14. The CDR3 sequence is 17 residues long. CDR1 is MNHEY, CDR2 SVGEGT, per germline. CDR3 protein: CASSPLQGATYGQPQHF. The DNA of the CDR3 is TGTGCCAGCAGTCCCCTACAGGGGGCCACATATGGTCAGCCCCAGCATTTT.

The gene calls are TRBV11-2 and TRBJ2-1; TRBD2 is a possible D gene (5 bases). The CDR3 has 12 residues. V was pared by 6 bases and J by 6 bases, with 9 bases between. The germline V gene has CDR1 SGHAT and CDR2 FQNNGV. CDR3 in DNA: TGTGCCAGCAGTCAAGGACTCAATGAGCAGTTCTTC. Its protein is CASSQGLNEQFF. Combining the CDR3 with reference TRBV11-2 and TRBJ2-1 gives the whole variable domain EAGVAQSPRYKIIEKRQSVAFWCNPISGHATLYWYQQILGQGPKLLIQFQNNGVVDDSQLPKDRFSAERLKGVDSTLKIQPAKLEDSAVYLCASSQGLNEQFFGPGTRLTVL.